This T cell receptor (beta chain) was sequenced in a study of early T cells in non-severe SARS-CoV-2 infection. TCRdb redid the calling of the 5' RACE reads with MiXCR, one entry per CDR3 protein. The sample includes about 57,000 distinct CDR3 sequences, under 15% of them seen just once. After removal of 4 bases from V and 7 bases from J, the junction contained 6 bases not matched to a gene. There are 13 residues in the CDR3. The germline CDR1 and CDR2 sequences are SGHNT and YYREEE (reference sequence). This clonotype was detected a few times. The specimen was whole blood. The sequence came from an adult who was a healthcare worker with PCR-confirmed SARS-CoV-2 infection or an uninfected control (not recorded which). This chain joins TRBV5-4 and TRBJ1-2, with 8 bases that match TRBD1. The DNA of the CDR3 is TGTGCCAGCAGCCCGCAGGGGGCGAGTGGCTACACCTTC. Encoded protein: CASSPQGASGYTF.